This T cell receptor beta chain was observed in a study of shared clonotypes between healthy human individuals (dated by TCRdb to the early 2020s). At the level of the whole study: Two women and a few men aged 18 to 49 years were included in the cohort. For each donor, CD4 naive and CD4 memory were each given three plates, CD8 naive was given two plates, and CD8 memory was given one plate. Blood TCR repertoires of a handful of healthy adults were deeply sequenced to estimate repertoire size and the extent of clonotype sharing between individuals. To increase sequencing depth and limit assay-specific biases, TCR repertoire library preparation and sequencing were carried out by different laboratories using diverse techniques. Per donor, leukapheresis produced somewhere between about 0.85 and 9.5 billion PBMCs.

Using the deep immunoSEQ assay, TCR CDR3 regions were amplified from genomic DNA by multiplex PCR. For each cell subset, the extracted genomic DNA was distributed evenly across all wells of several immunoSEQ 96-well plates, and each plate served as one replicate. For sorted subsets, approximately 200 ng of genomic DNA, equivalent to some 30,000 T cell genomes, went into each replicate PCR. The purified libraries were quantified using a Qubit 3.0 fluorometer, sized with a Bioanalyzer 2100, and then quantified again using the KAPA Library Quantification kit. A separate single-read 150-cycle Illumina NextSeq 550 flow cell was used to sequence each immunoSEQ 96-well plate. The original pipeline was this. Because only junctional sequences without quality scores were contained in the immunoSEQ output, filtering matching that applied to full-length reads could not be performed. To assign V/J genes and CDR3, sequences were annotated using PyIR, a Python wrapper for IgBLAST v1.9, with IMGT germline references. Any read was removed if the V/J assignment was weak (E-value above 1e-6), the CDR3 was missing, or the read contained stop codons, out-of-frame junctions, or ambiguous translated residues. A V3J clonotype was defined by an identical inferred V gene, J gene, and CDR3 amino acid sequence. To compute the percentage overlap between repertoires, the number of shared unique clonotypes was divided by the size of the smaller repertoire. Three approaches were used to assess repertoire richness: RTK rarefaction, the Chao1 estimator, and Recon v2.1 estimates of unobserved clonotypes. Generation probabilities were computed with OLGA for all TCRbeta clonotypes obtained by the gDNA method from several donors. Here the immuneACCESS table is served through TCRdb, limited to in-frame sequences with V and J called. Missing clones are a known gap in these copies; in checked studies unresolved V genes cover under half, and the rest lacks a known reason. V and J calls and clone size are as listed in that table; D and trimming were resolved from the DNA. This sample comprises approximately 1,500,000 clones, roughly 95% of them detected only once. Clones ranked in the top ten supply approximately 1.2% of the sample.

Notes on this clone: The antigen it binds to is not known. Base-call qualities are not available, and no considerably larger clone is one nucleotide away.

Overall results and qualifications from the work: Compared with non-shared clonotypes, clonotypes shared by all four sorted-subset donors had higher generation probabilities. Because the study included only a small number of donors, the genetic and exposure-history diversity represented was limited. Larger estimated clonotype richness was generally found for naive subsets than for memory subsets. Even with the large sequencing depth, rarefaction of the sorted-subset datasets indicated that sequencing was incomplete. Sampling was restricted to blood, and TCR repertoires in tissue are likely to differ from TCR repertoires in blood. Pairwise subsampling indicated that sequencing depth was expected to affect the degree of clonotype sharing among donors. Sharing across a few donors was observed for about 5% of naive CD4, over 3% of naive CD8, about 2.5% of memory CD4, and around 0.4% of memory CD8 clonotypes.

Donors were healthy HIV-negative adults with no recently reported acute infections or vaccinations. All donors were Caucasian adults living in Nashville, Tennessee, USA. Magnetic negative selection was used to enrich CD4+ T cells, after which naive cells were positively selected on CD45RA and the negative fraction became the memory subset. Blood was collected by leukapheresis, and PBMCs were isolated by Ficoll-Histopaque density gradient centrifugation and then cryopreserved in liquid nitrogen vapor phase. Analytical flow cytometry was used to check the purity and quantity of every magnetically sorted T cell population. Genomic DNA was isolated from each sorted fraction and quantified by UV absorbance on a Nanodrop 2000c. The CDR3, cysteine through phenylalanine, is 16 amino acids long. The kept DNA is CDR3 alone, 48 bases in frame from the first base. CDR1 and CDR2 (SGHNT, YYREEE) derive from the germline V gene (reference sequence). After removal of 4 bases from V and 4 bases from J, the junction retains 11 bases not matched to a gene.

The clonotype comes from a young man in good health. Sample: naive CD4+ T cells sorted from blood. Explained via the paper, the cell subset or site label denotes: CD45RA+ positively selected. The chain is encoded by TRBV5-4 joined to TRBJ1-1; TRBD1 matches 9 bases in the middle. The DNA reads as follows: TGTGCCAGCAGCGTGGAGGGACAGGGCTGGTCCACTGAAGCTTTCTTT. Its coded protein is CASSVEGQGWSTEAFF.